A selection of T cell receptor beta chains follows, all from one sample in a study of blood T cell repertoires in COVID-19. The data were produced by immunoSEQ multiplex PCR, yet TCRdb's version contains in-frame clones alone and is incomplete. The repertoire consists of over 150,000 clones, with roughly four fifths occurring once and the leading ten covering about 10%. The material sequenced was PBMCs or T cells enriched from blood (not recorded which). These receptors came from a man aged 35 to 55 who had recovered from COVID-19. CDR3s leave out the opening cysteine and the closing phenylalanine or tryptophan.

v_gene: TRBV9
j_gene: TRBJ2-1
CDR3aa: ASSVLQYNEQF

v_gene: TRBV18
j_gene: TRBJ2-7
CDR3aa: ASSPIRGVPEEQY

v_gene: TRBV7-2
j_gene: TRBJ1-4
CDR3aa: ASSSFRTGTGNEKLF

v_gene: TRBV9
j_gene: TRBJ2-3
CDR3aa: ASSVEVATNLGTDTQY

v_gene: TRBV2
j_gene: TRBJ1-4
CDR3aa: ASGSGGEGEKLF

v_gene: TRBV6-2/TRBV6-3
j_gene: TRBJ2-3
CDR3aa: ASSYWVAGEVTDTQY

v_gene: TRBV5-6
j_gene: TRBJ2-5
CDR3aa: ASSHFWDTTGETQY

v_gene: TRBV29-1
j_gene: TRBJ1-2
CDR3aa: SVDRAGHGYT

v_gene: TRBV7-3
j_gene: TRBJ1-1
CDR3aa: ASSLIRDRDTEAF

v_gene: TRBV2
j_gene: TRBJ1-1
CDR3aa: ASSYLGHLNTEAF